A single sample gave rise to the 27 T cell receptor beta chains below, sequenced in a study of cytomegalovirus exposure and HLA in healthy donors. The PCR was carried out with 60 Vbeta primers and 13 Jbeta primers. TCRdb's copy holds only in-frame clones and misses some; the assay was immunoSEQ multiplex PCR. The sample records approximately 140,000 clones, 79% being singletons. The specimen was PBMCs. The receptors were gathered from a woman in her 40s in good health and CMV-seropositive.

This chain uses TRBV2 with TRBJ1-2, with 8 bases matching TRBD1. CDR1 is SNHLY and CDR2 is FYNNEI in the germline V gene. This CDR3 has 13 amino acids. J lost 7 bases, V lost 4 bases, and 5 bases had no gene match. CDR3 sequence: CASSGTGRRGYTF. The CDR3 DNA sequence: TGTGCCAGCAGTGGGACAGGGCGGCGTGGCTACACCTTC.

This CDR3 is CASSEVAGTQQFF. The DNA of the CDR3 is TGTGCCAGCAGTGAAGTCGCGGGGACCCAACAGTTCTTC. The chain carries TRBV6-1 and TRBJ2-1, with TRBD2 as a possible D gene (6 bases). The CDR3 runs 13 residues. V lost 1 base to trimming and J lost 13 bases, with 14 bases between them. Germline lookup yields CDR1 MNHNS and CDR2 SASEGT.

The chain links TRBV2 to TRBJ2-1, with D maybe TRBD2 (6 bases). This CDR3 is 12 amino acids long. V lost 8 bases and J 8 bases, leaving 13 bases between the germline ends. Germline V lookup: CDR1 SNHLY, CDR2 FYNNEI. The CDR3 loop is CASGGLFDEQFF. The CDR3 DNA is TGTGCCAGCGGGGGACTCTTCGATGAGCAGTTCTTC.

V gene TRBV11-2 combines with J gene TRBJ2-1, with 8 bases lining up with TRBD1. The CDR3 sequence is 14 residues long. Trimming removed 5 bases from V and 4 bases from J; junction bases left unmatched: 4. CDR1 and CDR2 from the germline V gene are SGHAT and FQNNGV. The CDR3, as DNA: TGTGCCAGCAGCGGGGGACAGGTATACAATGAGCAGTTCTTC. It encodes CASSGGQVYNEQFF.

The chain combines TRBV4-2 with TRBJ2-5, with D unclear. Germline values: CDR1 LGHNA, CDR2 YNFKEQ. The CDR3 contains 13 residues. V lost 0 bases to trimming and J lost 5 bases, with 7 bases between them. The CDR3 spells CASSQDIRETQYF. DNA for the CDR3: TGTGCCAGCAGCCAAGATATCCGGGAGACCCAGTACTTC.

J is TRBJ1-4 and V is TRBV6-5, with a weak D call TRBD1 (5 bases). V lost 0 bases and J 7 bases, leaving 9 bases between the germline ends. This CDR3 spans 14 amino acids. The germline gives CDR1 MNHEY, CDR2 SVGAGI. The CDR3 protein is CASSYSTRVEKLFF. CDR3 sequence (DNA): TGTGCCAGCAGTTACTCGACCAGGGTTGAAAAACTGTTTTTT.

The chain is built from TRBV6-5 and TRBJ1-5; weak D call: TRBD1 (6 bases). Trimming left V 6 bases short and J 4 bases short, with 10 bases between. The CDR3 is 13 amino acids. Germline V gene lookup returns CDR1 MNHEY and CDR2 SVGAGI. The CDR3 DNA reads TGTGCCAGCAGAAAGGGGGTAAATCAGCCCCAGCATTTT. Translating gives CASRKGVNQPQHF.

The genes are TRBV6-1 and TRBJ1-4, with 9 bases lining up with TRBD1. The V segment lost 3 bases and the J segment 5 bases; nucleotides outside the gene matches: 4. Germline CDR1 MNHNS, CDR2 SASEGT. This CDR3 has 15 amino acids. The CDR3 DNA is TGTGCCAGCAGTGAGAGGGACAGGGTGAATGAAAAACTGTTTTTT. This encodes CASSERDRVNEKLFF.

The CDR3 nucleotides are TGTGCCAGCAGCGCGACAGGAGCTAATGAAAAACTGTTTTTT. Translating it yields CASSATGANEKLFF. The rearrangement uses TRBV25-1 and TRBJ1-4, with a weak D call TRBD1 (6 bases). From germline, CDR1 is MGHDK and CDR2 SYGVNS. The germline V and J ends were trimmed by 6 bases and 3 bases, with 11 bases remaining between them. This CDR3 is 14 amino acids long.

This rearrangement joins TRBV28 to TRBJ2-7, with D unresolved. V was trimmed by 7 bases and J by 4 bases, leaving 5 bases between them. The germline CDR1 and CDR2 sequences are MDHEN and SYDVKM. The CDR3 consists of 10 residues. As DNA, the CDR3 is TGTGCCAGCAAATCGTACGAGCAGTACTTC. It yields the protein CASKSYEQYF.

The chain carries TRBV30 and TRBJ1-5; perhaps TRBD1 as D (6 bases). The CDR3 spans 14 residues. The germline V gene has CDR1 GTSNPN and CDR2 SVGIG (reference sequence). V lost 0 bases to trimming and J lost 9 bases, with 15 bases between them. CDR3: CAWSVGGGGRPQHF. CDR3 nucleotide sequence: TGTGCCTGGAGTGTAGGGGGGGGCGGGCGGCCCCAGCATTTT.

Concerning this clone: Other DNA sequences from this sample encode an identical CDR3 as well. The rearrangement joins TRBV11-2 to TRBJ2-6; 7 bases map to TRBD1. CDR3 size: 16 residues. With 1 base clipped from V and 2 bases from J, the junction kept 2 bases outside the gene matches. Germline V gives CDR1 SGHAT, CDR2 FQNNGV. The DNA for the CDR3 is TGTGCCAGCAGCTTAGGACAGGGTGCTGGGGCCAACGTCCTGACTTTC. Protein product: CASSLGQGAGANVLTF. The whole variable domain, remainder taken from reference TRBV11-2 and TRBJ2-6, is EAGVAQSPRYKIIEKRQSVAFWCNPISGHATLYWYQQILGQGPKLLIQFQNNGVVDDSQLPKDRFSAERLKGVDSTLKIQPAKLEDSAVYLCASSLGQGAGANVLTFGAGSRLTVL.

This sequence joins TRBV10-3 and TRBJ2-3; D might be TRBD2 (5 bases). In germline, CDR1 is ENHRY, CDR2 SYGVKD. V lost 2 bases and J lost 4, with 13 bases in between. The CDR3 is 15 residues long. This CDR3 reads CAISEPGRVADTQYF. Written as DNA, the CDR3 is TGTGCCATCAGTGAGCCGGGAAGGGTGGCAGATACGCAGTATTTT.

This chain joins TRBV5-6 and TRBJ1-6; 10 nucleotides match TRBD1. This CDR3 has 16 residues. The germline V gene has CDR1 SGHDT and CDR2 YYEEEE. V gave up 0 bases and J gave up 7 bases; unmatched junction bases: 4. The DNA of the CDR3 is TGTGCCAGCAGCTTGGCGACAGGGGGCCTGAATTCACCCCTCCACTTT. Its translation: CASSLATGGLNSPLHF.

This clone has a handful of counts. The gene calls are TRBV4-1 and TRBJ2-7; 7 nucleotides align to TRBD1. The trim removed 3 bases at V and 3 bases at J, leaving 2 bases unmatched. CDR3 length: 13 amino acids. Germline V CDR1 and CDR2: MGHRA, YSYEKL. The CDR3 protein is CASSQGQLYEQYF. CDR3 in DNA: TGCGCCAGCAGCCAGGGACAGCTCTACGAGCAGTACTTC.

The CDR3 reads CASSLELGYQETQYF. CDR3 nucleotide sequence: TGTGCCAGCAGCTTGGAGCTCGGGTACCAAGAGACCCAGTACTTC. This chain connects TRBV5-4 to TRBJ2-5; D unclear. The V gene's germline CDR1 is SGHNT and CDR2 YYREEE (reference sequence). This CDR3 region has 15 residues. Trimming took off 0 bases at V and 0 bases at J, with 9 bases between the two ends.

V is TRBV6-1 and J is TRBJ2-7, with 12 bases fitting TRBD1. Germline V gene data show CDR1 as MNHNS and CDR2 as SASEGT. Unmatched junction bases numbered 6, after V lost 6 bases and J lost 6 bases. This CDR3 comprises 14 residues. This CDR3 is CASRGTGGLGEQYF. The CDR3 nucleotides read TGTGCCAGCAGGGGGACAGGGGGCTTGGGCGAGCAGTACTTC.

The CDR3 coding sequence is TGTGCCAGCAGCTTTGCGGGGGGTTCAGATACGCAGTATTTT. This translates into CASSFAGGSDTQYF. The chain recombines TRBV7-2 with TRBJ2-3; 8 bases match TRBD2. This CDR3 spans 14 amino acids. J lost 4 bases, V lost 3 bases, and 3 bases had no gene match. Germline CDR1 and CDR2: SGHTA and FQGNSA.

The CDR3 bases are TGTGCCAGCGATCGGACAGGTTCCTACGAGCAGTACTTC. Translated: CASDRTGSYEQYF. V and J are TRBV2 and TRBJ2-7; TRBD1 matches at 7 bases. V was pared by 8 bases and J by 1 base, with 5 bases of the junction left unmatched. This CDR3 is 13 amino acids long. Germline loops: CDR1 SNHLY, CDR2 FYNNEI.

This clone is a singleton in its sample. The V gene is TRBV19, the J gene TRBJ2-1, with TRBD2 matching 8 bases. From germline, CDR1 is LNHDA and CDR2 SQIVND (reference sequence). Losses at the gene ends were 4 bases for V and 7 bases for J; bases not matched to a gene: 9. This CDR3 region has 15 residues. The CDR3 sequence: CASSTTSDASNEQFF. CDR3 nucleotides: TGTGCCAGTAGTACGACTAGCGATGCCTCTAATGAGCAGTTCTTC. The entire variable domain, with the rest obtained from reference TRBV19 and TRBJ2-1, is as follows: DGGITQSPKYLFRKEGQNVTLSCEQNLNHDAMYWYRQDPGQGLRLIYYSQIVNDFQKGDIAEGYSVSREKKESFPLTVTSAQKNPTAFYLCASSTTSDASNEQFFGPGTRLTVL.

The V and J genes are TRBV11-2 and TRBJ1-6; D might be TRBD1 (5 bases). The germline CDR1 and CDR2 sequences are SGHAT and FQNNGV. V was cut by 3 bases and J by 9 bases, with 15 bases left in between. The CDR3 has 15 residues. The CDR3 region is CASSFVEGIGSPLHF. Here the CDR3 DNA reads TGTGCCAGCAGCTTTGTGGAGGGGATAGGTTCACCCCTCCACTTT.

The chain uses TRBV2 and TRBJ2-3, with TRBD2 matching over 10 bases. V trimming: 3 bases; J trimming: 2 bases; junction bases outside the gene matches: 5. Germline lookup yields CDR1 SNHLY and CDR2 FYNNEI. This CDR3 region has 16 residues. The CDR3 nucleotides are TGTGCCAGCAGTGACCCAGCGGGGGGGTCCACAGATACGCAGTATTTT. Protein: CASSDPAGGSTDTQYF.

The genes are TRBV11-3 and TRBJ2-3; no clear D. The CDR3 extends over 13 amino acids. Germline CDR1 reads SGHNT; CDR2 reads YENEEA. V was pared by 3 bases and J by 2 bases, with 6 bases between. The CDR3 bases are TGTGCCAGCAGCTTTTTCTTCACAGATACGCAGTATTTT. This gives the protein CASSFFFTDTQYF. Combining the CDR3 with reference TRBV11-3 and TRBJ2-3 gives the whole variable domain EAGVVQSPRYKIIEKKQPVAFWCNPISGHNTLYWYLQNLGQGPELLIRYENEEAVDDSQLPKDRFSAERLKGVDSTLKIQPAELGDSAVYLCASSFFFTDTQYFGPGTRLTVL.

V and J are TRBV19 and TRBJ2-2, with 10 bases identical to TRBD2. CDR1 LNHDA and CDR2 SQIVND come from the germline V gene (reference sequence). The CDR3 is 14 residues long. With V trimmed by 8 bases and J by 2 bases, 2 bases remained unmatched. CDR3 sequence: CASERGGNTGELFF. The DNA of the CDR3 is TGTGCCAGTGAGCGGGGGGGAAACACCGGGGAGCTGTTTTTT.

This chain links TRBV4-1 with TRBJ2-2, with D possibly TRBD1 on 6 matching bases. Germline assignment: CDR1 MGHRA and CDR2 YSYEKL. This CDR3 spans 16 amino acids. Trimming pared 1 base from V and 0 bases from J, leaving 9 bases between. As DNA, the CDR3 is TGCGCCAGCAGCCAAGGACAGGTCGCGAACACCGGGGAGCTGTTTTTT. Its protein is CASSQGQVANTGELFF.

This chain uses TRBV10-1 with TRBJ2-4; 7 nucleotides line up with TRBD1. The germline V gene encodes CDR1 WNHNN and CDR2 SYGVQD (reference sequence). CDR3 size: 14 residues. V lost 7 bases to trimming and J lost 2 bases; unmatched junction nucleotides: 5. The CDR3 region is CASKRQGTKNIQYF. The CDR3 bases are TGCGCCAGCAAACGACAGGGTACCAAAAACATTCAGTACTTC.

The chain combines TRBV6-1 with TRBJ1-1; maybe TRBD1 (6 bases). The V gene lost 5 bases and the J gene lost 4 bases, with 14 bases spanning the gap. The CDR3 totals 14 residues. The germline CDR1 and CDR2 sequences are MNHNS and SASEGT. CDR3 nucleotides: TGTGCCAGCAGTTGGACAGAGGCTGGCACTGAAGCTTTCTTT. Translating it yields CASSWTEAGTEAFF.